A selection of T cell receptor beta chains follows, all from one sample in a study of blood T cell repertoires in COVID-19. Clones were read by immunoSEQ multiplex PCR, and TCRdb kept only the in-frame ones, dropping some. The sample lists around 130,000 clones; 70% to 90% were seen once. Sample: PBMCs or T cells enriched from blood (not recorded which). The receptors were sampled from a woman aged 45-65 years with acute COVID-19. Each CDR3 is given with its conserved first and last residue. A D gene is named only where the DNA matches it firmly. Only some rows state a clone size, as once, few, many or a class for expanded clones.

D: -; V: TRBV6-1; J: TRBJ2-7; size: -; CDR3: CASSGGVGRGSYEQYF; DNA: TGTGCCAGCAGTGGAGGGGTAGGGCGGGGCTCCTACGAGCAGTACTTC
D: -; V: TRBV5-4; J: TRBJ1-6; size: -; CDR3: CASSSPGGGSNSPLHF; DNA: TGTGCCAGCAGCTCCCCGGGGGGCGGATCTAATTCACCCCTCCACTTT
D: -; V: TRBV19; J: TRBJ2-2; size: -; CDR3: CASSSRRQTNTGELFF; DNA: TGTGCCAGTAGTTCCCGTCGACAGACTAACACCGGGGAGCTGTTTTTT
D: -; V: TRBV10-3; J: TRBJ1-2; size: -; CDR3: CAISEEGIDGYTF; DNA: TGTGCCATCAGTGAGGAGGGAATCGATGGCTACACCTTC
D: TRBD2; V: TRBV5-1; J: TRBJ2-5; size: -; CDR3: CASVRGGLEETQYF; DNA: TGCGCCAGTGTTCGCGGGGGGCTGGAAGAGACCCAGTACTTC
D: TRBD1; V: TRBV7-8; J: TRBJ1-1; size: once; CDR3: CASSLPVQGALNTEAFF; DNA: TGTGCCAGCAGCTTACCGGTACAGGGGGCCCTGAACACTGAAGCTTTCTTT
D: TRBD2; V: TRBV12-5; J: TRBJ2-2; size: -; CDR3: CASGFLAGGPPGELFF; DNA: TGTGCTAGTGGTTTTCTAGCGGGAGGGCCGCCCGGGGAGCTGTTTTTT
D: -; V: TRBV9; J: TRBJ2-2; size: -; CDR3: CASSVASAPDTGELFF; DNA: TGTGCCAGCAGCGTAGCTTCCGCCCCGGACACCGGGGAGCTGTTTTTT
D: -; V: TRBV30; J: TRBJ1-6; size: -; CDR3: CAWSVRGLESPLHF; DNA: TGTGCCTGGAGTGTACGGGGACTCGAATCACCCCTCCACTTT
D: TRBD1; V: TRBV2; J: TRBJ2-5; size: -; CDR3: CASSRRTGQETQYF; DNA: TGTGCCAGCAGCCGTCGGACAGGGCAAGAGACCCAGTACTTC
D: -; V: TRBV24-1; J: TRBJ2-3; size: -; CDR3: CATAPGGQGDTQYF; DNA: TGTGCCACCGCCCCCGGTGGGCAGGGAGATACGCAGTATTTT
D: -; V: TRBV5-1; J: TRBJ2-7; size: -; CDR3: CASSLLESYEQYF; DNA: TGCGCCAGCAGCTTGTTAGAATCCTACGAGCAGTACTTC
D: -; V: TRBV15; J: TRBJ2-2; size: -; CDR3: CATSRVAGLNTGELFF; DNA: TGTGCCACCAGCAGAGTAGCAGGGCTGAACACCGGGGAGCTGTTTTTT
D: -; V: TRBV6-1; J: TRBJ1-2; size: few; CDR3: CASSESQEPNGYTF; DNA: TGTGCCAGCAGTGAATCACAGGAACCTAATGGCTACACCTTC
D: TRBD1; V: TRBV19; J: TRBJ1-5; size: once; CDR3: CASSEQGAHQPQHF; DNA: TGTGCCAGTAGTGAACAGGGGGCGCATCAGCCCCAGCATTTT
D: -; V: TRBV18; J: TRBJ1-5; size: -; CDR3: CASSRLQGRDQPQHF; DNA: TGTGCCAGCTCACGACTACAGGGAAGAGATCAGCCCCAGCATTTT
D: -; V: TRBV4-2; J: TRBJ2-6; size: -; CDR3: CASSQEASGANVLTF; DNA: TGTGCCAGCAGCCAAGAAGCCTCTGGGGCCAACGTCCTGACTTTC
D: TRBD1; V: TRBV7-2; J: TRBJ2-7; size: -; CDR3: CASSLNRDRVGEQYF; DNA: TGTGCCAGCAGCTTGAACCGGGACAGGGTAGGCGAGCAGTACTTC
D: -; V: TRBV19; J: TRBJ2-1; size: -; CDR3: CASSMESSYNEQFF; DNA: TGTGCCAGTAGTATGGAGAGCTCCTACAATGAGCAGTTCTTC
D: TRBD2; V: TRBV6-6; J: TRBJ2-3; size: -; CDR3: CASSRTGLAGKDTQYF; DNA: TGTGCCAGCAGTCGCACCGGACTAGCGGGGAAGGATACGCAGTATTTT
D: TRBD2; V: TRBV5-1; J: TRBJ2-1; size: once; CDR3: CASSLAAGGGNNEQFF; DNA: TGCGCCAGCAGCCTCGCCGCGGGAGGGGGGAACAATGAGCAGTTCTTC
D: -; V: TRBV11-3; J: TRBJ2-1; size: -; CDR3: CASSFESTYNEQFF; DNA: TGTGCCAGCAGCTTTGAGTCCACCTACAATGAGCAGTTCTTC
D: TRBD2; V: TRBV6-1; J: TRBJ2-3; size: medium-sized; CDR3: CASSETSGSVDTQYF; DNA: TGTGCCAGCAGTGAAACTAGCGGGAGCGTAGATACGCAGTATTTT
D: TRBD1; V: TRBV6-6; J: TRBJ1-5; size: -; CDR3: CASRQTGQGEQPQHF; DNA: TGTGCCAGCAGGCAAACAGGACAGGGGGAGCAGCCCCAGCATTTT
D: -; V: TRBV7-2; J: TRBJ2-7; size: -; CDR3: CASSSGHFYEQYF; DNA: TGTGCCAGCAGCTCGGGACATTTCTACGAGCAGTACTTC
D: TRBD2; V: TRBV27; J: TRBJ2-2; size: -; CDR3: CASSLMTSGTNTGELFF; DNA: TGTGCCAGCAGTTTAATGACTAGCGGGACGAACACCGGGGAGCTGTTTTTT
D: TRBD1; V: TRBV28; J: TRBJ2-3; size: -; CDR3: CASSVGTGTDTQYF; DNA: TGTGCCAGCAGCGTCGGGACAGGCACAGATACGCAGTATTTT
D: -; V: TRBV5-4; J: TRBJ2-7; size: once; CDR3: CASSLGPLGEQYF; DNA: TGTGCCAGCAGTCTCGGCCCCCTAGGCGAGCAGTACTTC
D: -; V: TRBV7-6; J: TRBJ1-3; size: -; CDR3: CASSSSILQGLGGNTIYF; DNA: TGTGCCAGCAGCTCCTCCATCCTACAGGGTTTAGGGGGAAACACCATATATTTT
D: TRBD1; V: TRBV2; J: TRBJ1-2; size: many; CDR3: CASTEGQGGGYTF; DNA: TGTGCCAGCACTGAGGGACAGGGAGGAGGCTACACCTTC
D: TRBD2; V: TRBV4-1; J: TRBJ2-1; size: once; CDR3: CASSQEINPGLAIEQFF; DNA: TGCGCCAGCAGCCAAGAAATTAACCCGGGACTAGCTATCGAGCAGTTCTTC
D: TRBD2; V: TRBV19; J: TRBJ2-3; size: -; CDR3: CASTLTSGRADTQYF; DNA: TGTGCCAGTACCCTGACTAGCGGGAGAGCAGATACGCAGTATTTT
D: -; V: TRBV10-3; J: TRBJ1-1; size: -; CDR3: CAISGAGLNTEAFF; DNA: TGTGCCATCAGTGGCGCAGGTCTGAACACTGAAGCTTTCTTT
D: -; V: TRBV30; J: TRBJ1-5; size: -; CDR3: CAWSVSSRGNQPQHF; DNA: TGTGCCTGGAGTGTGTCTTCCAGGGGAAATCAGCCCCAGCATTTT
D: TRBD2; V: TRBV11-2; J: TRBJ2-7; size: -; CDR3: CASKATGLAEKSSYEQYF; DNA: TGTGCCAGCAAAGCCACGGGACTAGCGGAAAAGAGCTCCTACGAGCAGTACTTC
D: TRBD1; V: TRBV4-2; J: TRBJ1-3; size: few; CDR3: CASSQGDSYSGNTIYF; DNA: TGTGCCAGCAGCCAAGGGGACAGCTACTCTGGAAACACCATATATTTT
D: TRBD1; V: TRBV29-1; J: TRBJ2-7; size: -; CDR3: CSVQTGARLADGQYF; DNA: TGCAGCGTTCAAACAGGGGCCCGCCTAGCTGACGGGCAGTACTTC
D: -; V: TRBV6-5; J: TRBJ2-5; size: -; CDR3: CASSSKRAQGTQYF; DNA: TGTGCCAGCAGTTCTAAGCGGGCCCAGGGGACCCAGTACTTC
D: -; V: TRBV30; J: TRBJ1-2; size: -; CDR3: CAWSVSSNGGYTF; DNA: TGTGCCTGGAGTGTATCTTCAAACGGGGGCTACACCTTC
D: -; V: TRBV11-2; J: TRBJ2-7; size: few; CDR3: CASSSQPSGPEQYF; DNA: TGTGCCAGCAGCTCGCAGCCTTCAGGTCCCGAGCAGTACTTC
D: TRBD1; V: TRBV12-3/TRBV12-4; J: TRBJ1-2; size: -; CDR3: CASQMNRGGYTF; DNA: TGTGCCAGCCAGATGAACAGGGGTGGCTACACCTTC
D: -; V: TRBV19; J: TRBJ1-2; size: few; CDR3: CASRSSGRTNYGYTF; DNA: TGTGCCAGTAGAAGCTCAGGGCGTACTAACTATGGCTACACCTTC
D: TRBD1; V: TRBV7-2; J: TRBJ1-1; size: -; CDR3: CASSLSRGRWDEAFF; DNA: TGTGCCAGCAGCTTAAGCAGGGGGAGGTGGGATGAAGCTTTCTTT
D: -; V: TRBV12-3/TRBV12-4; J: TRBJ1-5; size: once; CDR3: CASSSTRGQPQHF; DNA: TGTGCCAGCAGTTCCACCCGCGGTCAGCCCCAGCATTTT
D: TRBD1; V: TRBV20-1; J: TRBJ1-3; size: -; CDR3: CSASWQGAGNTIYF; DNA: TGCAGTGCTAGTTGGCAGGGGGCTGGAAACACCATATATTTT
D: TRBD2; V: TRBV9; J: TRBJ2-7; size: -; CDR3: CASSVVASGSSGEQYF; DNA: TGTGCCAGCAGCGTAGTGGCTAGCGGGAGCTCGGGTGAGCAGTACTTC
D: -; V: TRBV7-5; J: TRBJ2-5; size: -; CDR3: CVRRKRRGLAGGYQETQYF; DNA: TGTGTCAGAAGGAAACGAAGGGGGCTAGCGGGAGGGTACCAAGAGACCCAGTACTTC
D: TRBD2; V: TRBV9; J: TRBJ2-1; size: -; CDR3: CASSALPGLAGFSSYNEQFF; DNA: TGTGCCAGCAGCGCACTTCCGGGACTAGCGGGATTTAGCTCCTACAATGAGCAGTTCTTC
D: TRBD1; V: TRBV7-9; J: TRBJ1-2; size: -; CDR3: CASTSDRDYGYTF; DNA: TGTGCCAGCACTTCTGACAGGGACTATGGCTACACCTTC
D: TRBD2; V: TRBV11-3; J: TRBJ2-1; size: -; CDR3: CASAGTSGINEQFF; DNA: TGTGCCAGCGCCGGGACTAGCGGCATCAATGAGCAGTTCTTC
D: TRBD1; V: TRBV29-1; J: TRBJ2-1; size: -; CDR3: CSLRGPGQGFNEQFF; DNA: TGCAGCCTCAGGGGGCCGGGACAGGGCTTTAATGAGCAGTTCTTC
D: TRBD2; V: TRBV5-1; J: TRBJ2-3; size: -; CDR3: CASSVDGTSGGDTDTQYF; DNA: TGCGCCAGCAGCGTGGATGGCACTAGCGGGGGGGACACAGATACGCAGTATTTT
D: -; V: TRBV27; J: TRBJ1-2; size: -; CDR3: CASSLIPWGDGYTF; DNA: TGTGCCAGCAGTTTGATCCCTTGGGGAGATGGCTACACCTTC
D: -; V: TRBV18; J: TRBJ1-1; size: -; CDR3: CASSPPRMATEAFF; DNA: TGTGCCAGCTCACCACCGCGGATGGCCACTGAAGCTTTCTTT
D: TRBD1; V: TRBV6-1; J: TRBJ2-7; size: -; CDR3: CASSETLWSGGTYEQYF; DNA: TGTGCCAGCAGTGAAACCCTCTGGTCAGGGGGCACCTACGAGCAGTACTTC
D: -; V: TRBV28; J: TRBJ2-1; size: -; CDR3: CASRWGESSYNEQFF; DNA: TGTGCCAGCAGGTGGGGGGAGAGCTCCTACAATGAGCAGTTCTTC
D: -; V: TRBV3-1/TRBV3-2; J: TRBJ1-4; size: -; CDR3: CASSLRDTFNEKLFF; DNA: TGTGCCAGCAGCCTCCGGGACACCTTTAATGAAAAACTGTTTTTT